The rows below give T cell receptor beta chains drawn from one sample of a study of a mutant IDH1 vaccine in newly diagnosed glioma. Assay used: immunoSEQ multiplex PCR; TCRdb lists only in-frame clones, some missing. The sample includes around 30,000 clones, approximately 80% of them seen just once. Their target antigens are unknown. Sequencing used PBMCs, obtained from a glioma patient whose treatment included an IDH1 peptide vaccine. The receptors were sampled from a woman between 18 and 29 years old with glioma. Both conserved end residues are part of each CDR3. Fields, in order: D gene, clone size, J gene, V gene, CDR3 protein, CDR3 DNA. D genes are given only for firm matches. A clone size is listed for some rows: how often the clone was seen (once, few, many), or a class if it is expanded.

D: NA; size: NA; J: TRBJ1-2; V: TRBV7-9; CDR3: CASSPGAGYGYTF; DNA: TGTGCCAGCAGCCCAGGGGCGGGCTATGGCTACACCTTC
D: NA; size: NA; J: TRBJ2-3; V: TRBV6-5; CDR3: CAARGGTDTQYF; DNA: TGTGCCGCCCGGGGAGGCACAGATACGCAGTATTTT
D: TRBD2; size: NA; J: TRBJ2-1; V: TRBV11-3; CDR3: CASSLNGRLNEQFF; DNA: TGTGCCAGCAGCTTAAACGGGAGGTTAAATGAGCAGTTCTTC
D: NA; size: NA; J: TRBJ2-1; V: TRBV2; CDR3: CASKDRGRGYEQFF; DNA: TGTGCCTCAAAGGATAGGGGGAGGGGCTATGAGCAGTTCTTC
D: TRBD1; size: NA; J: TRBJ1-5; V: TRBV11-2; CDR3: CASSLRDRVTDQPQHF; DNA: TGTGCCAGCAGTTTACGGGACAGGGTGACGGATCAGCCCCAGCATTTT
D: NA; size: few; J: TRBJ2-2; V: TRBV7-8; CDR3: CASSPGQGSSGELFF; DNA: TGTGCCAGCAGCCCGGGGCAGGGGAGTTCCGGGGAGCTGTTTTTT
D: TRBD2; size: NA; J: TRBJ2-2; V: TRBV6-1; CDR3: CASSEVLVAGTNTGELFF; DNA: TGTGCCAGCAGTGAAGTTTTAGTAGCGGGGACGAACACCGGGGAGCTGTTTTTT
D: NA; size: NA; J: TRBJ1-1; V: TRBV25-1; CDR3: CASSDSGYTEAFF; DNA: TGTGCCAGCAGTGACAGCGGGTACACTGAAGCTTTCTTT
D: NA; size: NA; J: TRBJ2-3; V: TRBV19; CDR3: CASSIGTHTQYF; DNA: TGTGCCAGTAGTATCGGGACCCACACGCAGTATTTT
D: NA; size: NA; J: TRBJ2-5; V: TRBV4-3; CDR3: CASSQDLTDVETQYF; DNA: TGCGCCAGCAGCCAAGATTTAACGGATGTGGAGACCCAGTACTTC
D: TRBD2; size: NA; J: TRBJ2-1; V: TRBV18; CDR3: CASSPIRGGNEQFF; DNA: TGTGCCAGCTCACCGATCCGGGGGGGCAATGAGCAGTTCTTC
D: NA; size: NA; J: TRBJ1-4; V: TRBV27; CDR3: CASSLRWGPYEKLFF; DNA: TGTGCCAGCAGTTTAAGGTGGGGCCCCTATGAAAAACTGTTTTTT
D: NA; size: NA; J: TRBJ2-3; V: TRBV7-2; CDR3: CASSFGTDTQYF; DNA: TGTGCCAGCAGCTTTGGCACAGATACGCAGTATTTT
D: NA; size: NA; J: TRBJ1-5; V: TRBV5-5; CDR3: CASSWGDTNQPQHF; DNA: TGTGCCAGCAGCTGGGGGGACACCAATCAGCCCCAGCATTTT
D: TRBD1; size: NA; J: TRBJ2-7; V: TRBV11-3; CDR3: CASSMRDRGHSYF; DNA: TGTGCCAGCAGCATGCGGGACAGGGGGCATTCGTACTTC
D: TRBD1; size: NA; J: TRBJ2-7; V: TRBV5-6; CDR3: CASSWGRDRRQYEQYF; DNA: TGTGCCAGCAGCTGGGGAAGGGACAGGCGCCAATACGAGCAGTACTTC
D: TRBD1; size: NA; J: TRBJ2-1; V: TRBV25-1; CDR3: CASSEAIGGQPQFF; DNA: TGTGCCAGCAGTGAAGCCATTGGGGGACAGCCGCAGTTCTTC
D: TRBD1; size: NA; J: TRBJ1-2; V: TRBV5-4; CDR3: CASSLSQGNGYTF; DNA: TGTGCCAGCAGCTTGTCACAGGGGAATGGCTACACCTTC
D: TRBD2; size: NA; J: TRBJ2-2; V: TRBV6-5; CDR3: CASVDSGGRAGELFF; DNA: TGTGCCAGCGTGGATAGCGGGGGTCGCGCCGGGGAGCTGTTTTTT
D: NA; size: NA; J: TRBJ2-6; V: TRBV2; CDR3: CASRRWTGPVLTF; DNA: TGTGCCAGCAGACGTTGGACGGGACCCGTCCTGACTTTC
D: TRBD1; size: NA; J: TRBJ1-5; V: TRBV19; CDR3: CASIGGSVNQPQHF; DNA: TGTGCCAGTATAGGGGGCTCCGTCAATCAGCCCCAGCATTTT
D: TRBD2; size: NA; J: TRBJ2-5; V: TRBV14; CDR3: CASSQELAGRETQYF; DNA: TGTGCCAGCAGCCAAGAACTAGCGGGACGAGAGACCCAGTACTTC
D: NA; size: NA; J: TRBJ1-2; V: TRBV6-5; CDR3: CASRPTDSGYTF; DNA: TGTGCCAGCAGGCCGACGGATTCTGGCTACACCTTC
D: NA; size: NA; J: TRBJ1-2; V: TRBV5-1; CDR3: CASSPPEGYGYTF; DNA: TGCGCCAGCAGCCCCCCCGAGGGCTATGGCTACACCTTC
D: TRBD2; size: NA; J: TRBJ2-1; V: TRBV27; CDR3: CASSLVLGGGGYNEQFF; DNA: TGTGCCAGCAGTTTGGTTCTTGGGGGGGGAGGCTACAATGAGCAGTTCTTC
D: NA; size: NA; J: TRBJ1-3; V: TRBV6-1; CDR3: CASNDIQPGNTIYF; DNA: TGTGCCAGCAATGACATCCAACCCGGAAACACCATATATTTT
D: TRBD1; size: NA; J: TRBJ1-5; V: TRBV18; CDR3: CASSPPRDSSNQPQHF; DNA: TGTGCCAGCTCACCACCCCGGGACAGTAGCAATCAGCCCCAGCATTTT
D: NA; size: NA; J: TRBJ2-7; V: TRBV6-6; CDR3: CASSYKDDSYEQYF; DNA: TGTGCCAGCAGTTACAAGGACGACTCCTACGAGCAGTACTTC
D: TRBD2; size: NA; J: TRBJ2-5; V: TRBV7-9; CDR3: CASSSADSGGGETQYF; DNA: TGTGCCAGCAGCTCCGCGGATAGCGGGGGAGGAGAGACCCAGTACTTC
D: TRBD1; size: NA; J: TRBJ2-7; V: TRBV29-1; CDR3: CSVNTGDITYEQYF; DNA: TGCAGCGTCAATACAGGGGACATAACCTACGAGCAGTACTTC
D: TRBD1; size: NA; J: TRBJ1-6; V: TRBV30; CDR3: CAWSVWDRNSPLHF; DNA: TGTGCCTGGAGTGTCTGGGACAGAAATTCACCCCTCCACTTT
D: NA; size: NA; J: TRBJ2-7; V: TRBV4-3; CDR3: CASSQTISSYEQYF; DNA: TGCGCCAGCAGCCAGACAATAAGCTCCTACGAGCAGTACTTC
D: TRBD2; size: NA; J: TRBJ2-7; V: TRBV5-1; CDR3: CASSRTGLAAPEQYF; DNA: TGCGCCAGCAGCCGGACGGGACTAGCGGCGCCGGAGCAGTACTTC
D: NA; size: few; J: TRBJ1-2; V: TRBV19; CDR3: CASSTGYGYTF; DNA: TGTGCCAGTAGTACCGGATATGGCTACACCTTC
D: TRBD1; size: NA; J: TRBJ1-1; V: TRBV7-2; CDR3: CASSPPYGTGVRNTEAFF; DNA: TGTGCCAGCAGCCCGCCGTACGGGACAGGGGTACGGAACACTGAAGCTTTCTTT
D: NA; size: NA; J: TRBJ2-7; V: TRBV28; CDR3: CASSWGGGRRKRQYF; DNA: TGTGCCAGCAGTTGGGGTGGTGGGAGGAGGAAGAGGCAGTACTTC
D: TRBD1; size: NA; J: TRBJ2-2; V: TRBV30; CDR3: CAWSRGLTGELFF; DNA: TGTGCCTGGAGCAGGGGGCTCACCGGGGAGCTGTTTTTT
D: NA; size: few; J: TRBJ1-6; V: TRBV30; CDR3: CAWSGQAGSPLHF; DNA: TGTGCCTGGAGTGGACAGGCAGGATCACCCCTCCACTTT
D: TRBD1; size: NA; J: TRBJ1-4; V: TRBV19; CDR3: CASTGTGEKLFF; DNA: TGTGCCTCAACCGGGACAGGTGAAAAACTGTTTTTT
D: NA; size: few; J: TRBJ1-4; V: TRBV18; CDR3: CASSRGSNEKLFF; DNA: TGTGCCAGCTCCCGGGGGTCTAATGAAAAACTGTTTTTT
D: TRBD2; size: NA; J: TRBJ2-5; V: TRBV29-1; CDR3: CSVEFGLAGGGYQETQYF; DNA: TGCAGCGTTGAATTTGGACTAGCGGGAGGGGGGTACCAAGAGACCCAGTACTTC
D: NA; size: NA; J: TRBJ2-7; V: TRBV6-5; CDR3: CASSPRGRSYEQYF; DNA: TGTGCCAGCAGTCCTCGGGGCAGGTCGTACGAGCAGTACTTC
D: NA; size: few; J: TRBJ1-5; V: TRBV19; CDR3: CASVMGLGLSNQPQHF; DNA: TGTGCCAGTGTTATGGGGCTAGGGCTTAGCAATCAGCCCCAGCATTTT
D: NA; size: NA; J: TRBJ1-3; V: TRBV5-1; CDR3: CASSPTQVMAGNTIYF; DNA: TGCGCCAGCAGCCCGACGCAGGTAATGGCTGGAAACACCATATATTTT
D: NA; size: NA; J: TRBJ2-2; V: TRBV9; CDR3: CASSVEGIGELFF; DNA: TGTGCCAGCAGCGTAGAAGGGATCGGGGAGCTGTTTTTT
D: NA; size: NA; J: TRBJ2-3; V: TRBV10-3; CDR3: CAISEIASTDTQYF; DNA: TGTGCCATCAGTGAAATAGCTAGCACAGATACGCAGTATTTT
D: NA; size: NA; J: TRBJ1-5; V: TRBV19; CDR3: CASSEGGVFGQPQHF; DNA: TGTGCCAGTAGCGAGGGGGGGGTCTTCGGCCAGCCCCAGCATTTT
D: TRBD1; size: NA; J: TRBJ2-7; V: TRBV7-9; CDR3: CASSLVGTGGQNEQYF; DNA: TGTGCCAGCAGCTTAGTAGGGACAGGGGGACAAAACGAGCAGTACTTC
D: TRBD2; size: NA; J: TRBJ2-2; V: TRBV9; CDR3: CASSVGGGDRELFF; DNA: TGTGCCAGCAGCGTAGGCGGGGGGGATAGGGAGCTGTTTTTT
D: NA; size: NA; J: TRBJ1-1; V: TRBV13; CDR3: CASSLHLPTNTEAFF; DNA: TGTGCCAGCAGCTTACATCTGCCGACGAACACTGAAGCTTTCTTT